The 27 T cell receptor beta chains presented below share a single source sample, sequenced in a study of blood T cell repertoires in COVID-19. Profiled with immunoSEQ multiplex PCR; TCRdb holds only in-frame clones, not every one. The sample has about 69,000 clones, nearly 80% seen once. Material for sequencing was peripheral blood. All receptors derive from a human donor in a cohort sampled during active COVID-19.

V usage is TRBV18 and J usage is TRBJ2-4; 10 nucleotides line up with TRBD1. The CDR3 extends over 16 amino acids. With 3 bases clipped from V and 3 bases from J, the junction kept 5 bases outside the gene matches. The germline gives CDR1 KGHSH, CDR2 LQKENI. CDR3 region: CASSPRDRGGKNIQYF. The CDR3 nucleotides are TGTGCCAGCTCACCCCGGGACAGGGGTGGCAAAAACATTCAGTACTTC.

The sample holds one count of this clone. CDR3 in DNA: TGCGCCAGCAGGTCGGGACTAGCGGGGGGTTACAATGAGCAGTTCTTC. Translated: CASRSGLAGGYNEQFF. V gene TRBV5-1 combines with J gene TRBJ2-1, with TRBD2 matching 15 bases. V lost 5 bases, J lost 4 bases, and 4 bases stayed unmatched. This CDR3 spans 16 amino acids. CDR1 and CDR2 (germline): SGHRS, YFSETQ.

The rearrangement links TRBV5-1 to TRBJ2-7, with 8 bases that match TRBD1. V was pared by 8 bases and J by 6 bases, with 7 bases of the junction left unmatched. The CDR3 totals 12 residues. CDR1 SGHRS and CDR2 YFSETQ come from the germline V gene. CDR3 nucleotide sequence: TGCGCCAGTGGACAGGGTTTTGCCGAGCAGTACTTC. As protein: CASGQGFAEQYF.

CDR3 residues: CASSFTTGSDGYTF. The CDR3 nucleotides are TGTGCCAGCAGCTTCACGACAGGGTCTGATGGCTACACCTTC. J is TRBJ1-2 and V is TRBV7-9; 7 bases agree with TRBD1. V gave up 3 bases and J gave up 6 bases; unmatched junction bases: 7. CDR1 is SEHNR and CDR2 is FQNEAQ in the germline V gene (reference sequence). The CDR3 is 14 residues long. The full variable domain, its missing parts supplied by reference TRBV7-9 and TRBJ1-2, is DTGVSQNPRHKITKRGQNVTFRCDPISEHNRLYWYRQTLGQGPEFLTYFQNEAQLEKSRLLSDRFSAERPKGSFSTLEIQRTEQGDSAMYLCASSFTTGSDGYTFGSGTRLTVV.

CDR3 in amino acids: CASSPASGSYNEQFF. The CDR3 DNA follows: TGCGCCAGCAGCCCTGCTAGCGGTTCATACAATGAGCAGTTCTTC. The V and J genes are TRBV10-1 and TRBJ2-1; 7 positions match TRBD2. The J segment lost 4 bases and the V segment lost 6 bases, leaving 9 bases of the junction unmatched. The length of the CDR3 is 15 residues. Germline V gives CDR1 WNHNN, CDR2 SYGVQD (reference sequence).

This clone was counted a few times. J is TRBJ1-5 and V is TRBV7-2; D remains ambiguous. This CDR3 has 12 residues. From germline, CDR1 is SGHTA and CDR2 FQGNSA. Trimming took 2 bases from V and 7 from J, leaving 6 bases between them. The CDR3 nucleotides are TGTGCCAGCAGCTTAAAGAGCCAGCCCCAGCATTTT. It is translated as CASSLKSQPQHF. The full variable domain, rest sourced from reference TRBV7-2 and TRBJ1-5, is GAGVSQSPSNKVTEKGKDVELRCDPISGHTALYWYRQSLGQGLEFLIYFQGNSAPDKSGLPSDRFSAERTGGSVSTLTIQRTQQEDSAVYLCASSLKSQPQHFGDGTRLSIL.

The rearrangement links TRBV5-1 to TRBJ1-1; D gene unclear. The CDR3 sequence is 15 residues long. V was shortened by 0 bases and J by 3 bases, with 12 bases between the two germline ends. Looked up from germline, CDR1 is SGHRS and CDR2 is YFSETQ. Written as DNA, the CDR3 is TGCGCCAGCAGCTTGGCGTTATTGGGCCACACTGAAGCTTTCTTT. It codes for CASSLALLGHTEAFF.

This chain joins TRBV12-3 or TRBV12-4 and TRBJ2-5, with D maybe TRBD1 (7 bases). This CDR3 region has 13 residues. The V gene lost 5 bases and the J gene lost 6 bases, with 13 bases spanning the gap. In DNA, the CDR3 is TGTGCCAGCAGTCGCGGGACAGCGAAGACCCAGTACTTC. Translation gives CASSRGTAKTQYF.

This chain joins TRBV4-1 and TRBJ2-3; TRBD2 aligns across 9 bases. The V segment lost 4 bases and the J segment 3 bases; nucleotides outside the gene matches: 8. The V gene's germline CDR1 is MGHRA and CDR2 YSYEKL. CDR3 length equals 16 residues. CDR3 nucleotides: TGCGCCAGCAGCCTTGCACCGGGACTAGCAACAGATACGCAGTATTTT. Translating it yields CASSLAPGLATDTQYF.

This clone came up once. This rearrangement joins TRBV5-1 to TRBJ1-2; 8 bases match TRBD1. Germline V lookup: CDR1 SGHRS, CDR2 YFSETQ. Trimming at V came to 4 bases and at J to 8 bases, leaving 10 bases not matched to a gene. The CDR3 consists of 14 residues. In DNA form, the CDR3 reads TGCGCCAGCAGCACCGGACAGGGAACTTTGGGCTACACCTTC. Protein product: CASSTGQGTLGYTF.

The chain has TRBV27 and TRBJ2-7, with D perhaps matching TRBD2 (6 bases). The CDR3 has 14 amino acids. Trimming took 2 bases from V and 6 from J, leaving 14 bases between them. Germline V gene sequence: CDR1 MNHEY, CDR2 SMNVEV (reference sequence). The DNA of the CDR3 is TGTGCCAGCAGTTTACGGGGGTTAGATCTCGAGCAGTACTTC. Translated: CASSLRGLDLEQYF.

The rearrangement uses TRBV18 and TRBJ1-1; D ambiguous. CDR3 length: 14 amino acids. Trimming took 0 bases from V and 5 from J, leaving 10 bases between them. Germline V gene sequence: CDR1 KGHSH, CDR2 LQKENI. The CDR3 nucleotides are TGTGCCAGCTCACCACCCCCCGCGGGGACTGAAGCTTTCTTT. Its protein product is CASSPPPAGTEAFF.

The V call is TRBV19, the J call TRBJ2-7, with TRBD1 matching over 8 bases. Germline lookup yields CDR1 LNHDA and CDR2 SQIVND (reference sequence). The junction had 7 bases not matched to a gene; V was cut back by 7 bases and J by 2 bases. The CDR3 spans 14 residues. As DNA, the CDR3 is TGTGCCAGTACGGAGAACAGGGGGGCCTACGAGCAGTACTTC. Encoded protein: CASTENRGAYEQYF.

The chain joins TRBV7-2 to TRBJ1-4, with 8 bases identical to TRBD1. Germline V lookup: CDR1 SGHTA, CDR2 FQGNSA. This CDR3 contains 17 residues. Losses at the gene ends were 5 bases for V and 4 bases for J; bases not matched to a gene: 12. The CDR3 sequence: CASSLGQGVGRNEKLFF. The CDR3 DNA sequence: TGTGCCAGCAGCCTAGGACAGGGAGTGGGTCGTAATGAAAAACTGTTTTTT.

Regarding this clone: Other DNA sequences from this sample encode an identical CDR3 as well. V is TRBV19 and J is TRBJ2-3; D unclear. This CDR3 is 14 amino acids long. Germline V gene sequence: CDR1 LNHDA, CDR2 SQIVND (reference sequence). V was clipped by 3 bases and J by 0 bases, with 7 bases between them. The CDR3: CASSIVTSTDTQYF. The DNA for the CDR3 is TGTGCCAGTAGTATCGTAACTAGCACAGATACGCAGTATTTT.

Written as DNA, the CDR3 is TGTGCCACCAGCAGGGACAGGATTGCAAAGACTGAAGCTTTCTTT. Amino acids: CATSRDRIAKTEAFF. The chain is built from TRBV15 and TRBJ1-1, with 7 nucleotides matching TRBD1. Germline V gene data show CDR1 as LNHNV and CDR2 as YYDKDF (reference sequence). The CDR3 has 15 amino acids. The V gene end was trimmed by 3 bases and the J gene end by 5 bases; junction bases not matched to a gene: 9.

The chain has TRBV7-6 and TRBJ1-5, with D uncertain. CDR1 is SGHVS and CDR2 is FNYEAQ in the germline V gene. The CDR3 is 16 amino acids. V gave up 5 bases and J gave up 2 bases, with 16 bases separating them. CDR3 DNA: TGTGCCAGCAGCGTCGCGGCGGGAGGAGGCAATCAGCCCCAGCATTTT. It is translated as CASSVAAGGGNQPQHF.

The CDR3 is CASSPRQRDNSPLHF. The CDR3 DNA follows: TGTGCCAGCAGCCCCCGACAGAGAGATAATTCACCCCTCCACTTT. The rearrangement links TRBV3-1 (or the pseudogene TRBV3-2) to TRBJ1-6, with D perhaps matching TRBD1 (5 bases). CDR3 length equals 15 residues. The V end was cut by 4 bases, the J end by 5 bases, with 12 bases between. Germline assignment: CDR1 LGHDT and CDR2 YNNKEL (reference sequence).

The rearrangement joins TRBV28 to TRBJ2-3, with no clear D. The CDR3 runs to 12 residues. From germline, CDR1 is MDHEN and CDR2 SYDVKM. CDR3 protein: CRTGSVTDTQYF. CDR3 nucleotides: TGTCGAACGGGTTCGGTAACAGATACGCAGTATTTT.

The J gene is TRBJ1-5, the V gene TRBV7-9; D not certain. V was shortened by 1 base and J by 4 bases, with 5 bases between the two germline ends. Germline lookup yields CDR1 SEHNR and CDR2 FQNEAQ (reference sequence). This CDR3 contains 13 residues. The CDR3 region is CASSLDENQPQHF. DNA of the CDR3: TGTGCCAGCAGCTTAGATGAGAATCAGCCCCAGCATTTT.

J is TRBJ1-6 and V is TRBV19; TRBD1 is a possible D gene (6 bases). There are 13 residues in the CDR3. V was cut by 6 bases and J by 10 bases, with 13 bases left in between. The germline gives CDR1 LNHDA, CDR2 SQIVND (reference sequence). CDR3 in DNA: TGTGCCAGTAGCTACAGGGTCGACTCACCCCTCCACTTT. Translation: CASSYRVDSPLHF.

The chain couples TRBV5-5 to TRBJ1-1, with D possibly TRBD1 on 6 matching bases. The CDR3 has 13 amino acids. The V gene's germline CDR1 is SGHKS and CDR2 YYEKEE (reference sequence). Trimming stripped 1 base from V and 5 bases from J, with 9 bases between. CDR3 region: CASSLNRETEAFF. The CDR3, as DNA: TGTGCCAGCAGCTTGAACAGGGAAACTGAAGCTTTCTTT.

The chain uses TRBV19 and TRBJ2-3; D perhaps matches TRBD2 (5 bases). This CDR3 comprises 15 residues. Trimming cost V 3 bases and J 5 bases, with 15 bases left between them. CDR1 is LNHDA, CDR2 SQIVND, per germline (reference sequence). The CDR3 here is CASSIYARDQDTQYF. The CDR3 DNA reads as TGTGCCAGTAGTATCTACGCCCGGGATCAAGATACGCAGTATTTT. Using reference TRBV19 and TRBJ2-3 for the parts outside the CDR3, the full variable domain is DGGITQSPKYLFRKEGQNVTLSCEQNLNHDAMYWYRQDPGQGLRLIYYSQIVNDFQKGDIAEGYSVSREKKESFPLTVTSAQKNPTAFYLCASSIYARDQDTQYFGPGTRLTVL.

The J gene is TRBJ1-2, the V gene TRBV28; possible D gene TRBD1, 5 bases. Germline CDR1 MDHEN, CDR2 SYDVKM. Trimming stripped 5 bases from V and 3 bases from J, with 10 bases between. The length of the CDR3 is 13 residues. The CDR3 region has the DNA TGTGCCAGCAGTCCCCGACAGTACTATGGCTACACCTTC. It codes for CASSPRQYYGYTF.

This sequence joins TRBV11-3 and TRBJ2-3; 9 bases are shared with TRBD1. V trimming: 4 bases; J trimming: 4 bases; junction bases outside the gene matches: 9. Germline CDR1 reads SGHNT; CDR2 reads YENEEA. The CDR3 has 16 amino acids. The CDR3 sequence is CASSSPRDREADTQYF. CDR3 bases: TGTGCCAGCAGCTCGCCCCGGGACAGGGAAGCAGATACGCAGTATTTT.

The chain recombines TRBV4-2 with TRBJ2-1; 8 bases are a match to TRBD2. The CDR3 is made up of 15 amino acids. From germline, CDR1 is LGHNA and CDR2 YNFKEQ. V shed 0 bases, J shed 6 bases, and the junction held 4 bases outside the gene matches. CDR3 sequence reads: CASSQELAVGNEQFF. CDR3 DNA: TGTGCCAGCAGCCAAGAACTAGCGGTGGGCAATGAGCAGTTCTTC.

This chain connects TRBV6-5 to TRBJ1-2; 12 bases are shared with TRBD1. The CDR3 consists of 16 residues. Trimming took 4 bases from V and 3 from J; bases not matched to a gene: 6. CDR1 MNHEY and CDR2 SVGAGI come from the germline V gene. The CDR3 coding sequence is TGTGCCAGCAGTTCGGGACAGGGGGCGACTTACTATGGCTACACCTTC. Encoded protein: CASSSGQGATYYGYTF.